The source of this T cell receptor beta chain is a study of blood T cell repertoires in COVID-19. Study-wide background: Both acute and convalescent COVID-19 samples were obtained from the United States, Italy and Spain. Nucleic acid was either cDNA or gDNA, and it came from T cells, B-cell-depleted T cells, or PBMCs.

The J segment lost 2 bases and the V segment lost 3 bases, leaving 9 bases of the junction unmatched. The germline CDR1 and CDR2 sequences are SGHTA and FQGTGA. There are 17 residues in the CDR3. Authors' data handling: Estimation of nucleated cell counts was performed using reference gene primer amplification. Measured with immunoSEQ multiplex PCR; TCRdb has only the in-frame clones, and not every one. V and J calls and clone size come straight from that table; D and trimming were deduced from the DNA. The table has around 64,000 clones, roughly 89% seen once; the top ten hold over 7.5%. Source material: peripheral blood. The sequence was collected from a human donor in a cohort sampled during active COVID-19. The chain is built from TRBV7-3 and TRBJ2-5, with 10 nucleotides matching TRBD2. In nucleotides, the CDR3 is TGTGCCAGCAGCTTGGGGGCTAGCGGGAGTGGACAAGAGACCCAGTACTTC. Translated: CASSLGASGSGQETQYF.